Listed below are T cell receptor beta chains from one sample, sequenced in a study of T-cell memory formation after mild COVID-19. One entry per CDR3 protein, called by TCRdb with MiXCR from the 5' RACE reads. The sample holds more than 400,000 distinct CDR3 sequences, roughly 20% seen once. What was sequenced was PBMCs or a T cell subset sorted from them (not recorded which). The source of these receptors is an adult woman who had mild COVID-19 (a few samples of this study predate the infection). Cell type and time point are not known. CDR3s include the opening cysteine and the closing phenylalanine or tryptophan. Each record gives: V gene, D gene, clone size, CDR3 length, J gene, CDR3 protein, CDR3 DNA. The D gene is left open where the match is weak. Rows give clone size only sometimes, using once, few, many, or a class for an expanded clone.

>TRBV20-1|TRBD2|few|16|TRBJ2-7
CSARVKRLAGPYEQYF
TGCAGTGCTAGAGTAAAACGGCTAGCGGGACCCTACGAGCAGTACTTC
>TRBV7-2|NA|NA|15|TRBJ2-7
CASSLVQGGVSEQYF
TGTGCCAGCAGCTTAGTCCAGGGGGGAGTAAGCGAGCAGTACTTC
>TRBV4-2|TRBD2|NA|17|TRBJ2-7
CASSKDRRVAGFYEQYF
TGTGCCAGCAGCAAAGATCGGAGAGTAGCGGGCTTCTACGAGCAGTACTTC
>TRBV7-2|TRBD2|NA|14|TRBJ2-7
CASSLGTGRVEQYF
TGTGCCAGCAGCTTAGGGACCGGGAGGGTTGAGCAGTACTTC
>TRBV15|NA|few|16|TRBJ2-2
CATSRGVQGGTGELFF
TGTGCCACCAGCAGAGGGGTGCAGGGGGGGACCGGGGAGCTGTTTTTT
>TRBV5-6|TRBD1|many|16|TRBJ1-1
CASSFQTGLPATEAFF
TGTGCCAGCAGCTTTCAGACAGGGCTCCCGGCCACTGAAGCTTTCTTT
>TRBV12-3/TRBV12-4|NA|many|15|TRBJ2-3
CASSFTSGASDTQYF
TGTGCCAGCAGTTTTACTTCCGGGGCCTCAGATACGCAGTATTTT
>TRBV6-5|NA|NA|14|TRBJ2-1
CASSYGVRANEQFF
TGTGCCAGCAGTTACGGGGTTAGGGCTAATGAGCAGTTCTTC
>TRBV5-1|TRBD1|NA|14|TRBJ2-4
CASSLGQGMNIQYF
TGCGCCAGCAGCTTGGGACAGGGGATGAACATTCAGTACTTC
>TRBV5-8|TRBD2|few|16|TRBJ2-3
CASSFGLAAGTDTQYF
TGTGCCAGCAGCTTTGGACTAGCAGCGGGTACAGATACGCAGTATTTT
>TRBV5-1|NA|NA|13|TRBJ1-2
CASSLDGRNGYTF
TGCGCCAGCAGCTTGGATGGGCGGAATGGCTACACCTTC
>TRBV4-3|TRBD2|few|17|TRBJ2-3
CASSLGRGLAGADTQYF
TGCGCCAGCAGCCTCGGGCGTGGACTAGCGGGAGCTGATACGCAGTATTTT
>TRBV5-4|TRBD1|NA|15|TRBJ2-7
CASSPPGQGAYEQYF
TGTGCCAGCAGCCCACCGGGACAGGGGGCATACGAGCAGTACTTC
>TRBV12-3/TRBV12-4|TRBD2|NA|15|TRBJ2-1
CASSLASGRVREQFF
TGTGCCAGCAGTTTAGCTAGCGGGAGGGTACGTGAGCAGTTCTTC
>TRBV4-1|NA|NA|19|TRBJ1-4
CASSQGRFRSGTTNEKLFF
TGCGCCAGCAGCCAAGGAAGGTTCAGGTCGGGAACAACTAATGAAAAACTGTTTTTT
>TRBV5-1|TRBD2|few|18|TRBJ2-2
CASSPQTSGRWNTGELFF
TGCGCCAGCAGCCCCCAGACTAGCGGGAGATGGAACACCGGGGAGCTGTTTTTT
>TRBV14|NA|many|11|TRBJ2-3
CASSQGDTQYF
TGTGCCAGCAGCCAGGGAGATACGCAGTATTTT
>TRBV6-5|TRBD2|few|21|TRBJ2-1
CASSYSMMVEGLAGAYNEQFF
TGTGCCAGCAGTTATTCGATGATGGTGGAGGGACTAGCGGGGGCGTACAATGAGCAGTTCTTC
>TRBV4-1|TRBD1|few|14|TRBJ2-7
CASSPRDRGNEQYF
TGCGCCAGCAGCCCGCGGGACAGGGGGAACGAGCAGTACTTC
>TRBV20-1|TRBD2|many|16|TRBJ2-1
CSAGEGGIQSYNEQFF
TGCAGTGCCGGAGAGGGAGGGATCCAATCCTACAATGAGCAGTTCTTC
>TRBV12-3/TRBV12-4|NA|NA|14|TRBJ1-2
CASSSRQNRNGYTF
TGTGCCAGCAGTTCACGGCAAAACAGGAATGGCTACACCTTC
>TRBV6-1|TRBD2|few|17|TRBJ2-1
CASSESLRVAGGGEQFF
TGTGCCAGCAGTGAATCCCTGAGGGTAGCGGGAGGGGGTGAGCAGTTCTTC
>TRBV6-1|TRBD2|few|14|TRBJ2-1
CAAVNTGGNNEQFF
TGTGCCGCCGTAAACACCGGGGGGAACAATGAGCAGTTCTTC
>TRBV4-2|TRBD2|NA|16|TRBJ2-3
CASSHNVGGPGDTQYF
TGTGCCAGCAGCCACAACGTGGGAGGGCCCGGAGATACGCAGTATTTT
>TRBV2|NA|NA|16|TRBJ1-5
CASSTRRGYSNQPQHF
TGTGCCAGCAGTACCCGACGAGGGTATAGCAATCAGCCCCAGCATTTT
>TRBV19|NA|NA|14|TRBJ2-5
CASSGQGGVETQYF
TGTGCCAGTAGCGGACAAGGGGGAGTAGAGACCCAGTACTTC
>TRBV6-1|TRBD1|NA|16|TRBJ1-2
CASSEFLTGTGASYTF
TGTGCCAGCAGTGAGTTCCTCACAGGGACAGGCGCGAGCTACACCTTC
>TRBV11-2|TRBD1|NA|15|TRBJ1-5
CASSWGQYSNQPQHF
TGTGCCAGCAGCTGGGGACAGTATAGCAATCAGCCCCAGCATTTT
>TRBV18|NA|NA|14|TRBJ2-1
CASSLNPGSNEQFF
TGTGCCAGCTCACTAAATCCAGGCTCCAATGAGCAGTTCTTC
>TRBV11-3|TRBD1|few|15|TRBJ2-2
CASTPRDSHTGELFF
TGTGCCAGCACCCCCCGGGACAGTCATACCGGGGAGCTGTTTTTT
>TRBV25-1|NA|NA|13|TRBJ2-7
CASSGVAVYEQYF
TGTGCCAGCAGCGGGGTCGCTGTATACGAGCAGTACTTC
>TRBV5-6|TRBD2|few|14|TRBJ2-7
CASSLGLGPYEQYF
TGTGCCAGCAGCCTCGGACTAGGCCCCTACGAGCAGTACTTC
>TRBV25-1|NA|few|11|TRBJ2-7
CASRGGGEQYF
TGTGCCAGCCGTGGCGGCGGAGAGCAGTACTTC
>TRBV14|NA|NA|16|TRBJ2-7
CASSHRNSVWSYEQYF
TGTGCCAGCAGCCACCGAAACAGCGTTTGGTCCTACGAGCAGTACTTC
>TRBV12-3/TRBV12-4|NA|NA|14|TRBJ1-4
CASSHLATNEKLFF
TGTGCCAGCAGTCACCTTGCAACTAATGAAAAACTGTTTTTT
>TRBV7-3|NA|NA|13|TRBJ1-3
CATPTHGGNTIYF
TGTGCCACTCCCACCCACGGGGGAAACACCATATATTTT
>TRBV6-5|NA|NA|18|TRBJ2-2
CASSVKVVAGWGTGELFF
TGTGCCAGCTCAGTTAAAGTAGTTGCAGGGTGGGGCACCGGGGAGCTGTTTTTT
>TRBV11-3|NA|NA|12|TRBJ1-2
CASKTGHDGYTF
TGTGCCAGCAAGACAGGACATGATGGCTACACCTTC
>TRBV12-3/TRBV12-4|TRBD2|NA|17|TRBJ2-3
CASSYPTLAGGTDTQYF
TGTGCCAGCAGTTACCCAACCCTAGCGGGAGGTACAGATACGCAGTATTTT
>TRBV6-2/TRBV6-3|NA|NA|13|TRBJ2-7
CASSRQVSYEQYF
TGTGCCAGCAGCCGACAGGTCTCCTACGAGCAGTACTTC
>TRBV7-8|TRBD2|few|16|TRBJ2-1
CASSLARLAGYNEQFF
TGTGCCAGCAGCTTAGCGCGGCTAGCGGGGTACAATGAGCAGTTCTTC
>TRBV7-8|NA|few|12|TRBJ2-7
CASSFTIYEQYF
TGTGCCAGCAGCTTTACCATCTACGAGCAGTACTTC
>TRBV18|NA|few|15|TRBJ2-2
CASSPRASNTGELFF
TGTGCCAGCTCACCTCGGGCCTCGAACACCGGGGAGCTGTTTTTT